Following are 32 T cell receptor beta chains from one sample sequenced in a study of T cell repertoires in cytomegalovirus infection. The antigens of these receptors remain unknown. TCRdb used MiXCR to reprocess the reads, holding one entry per CDR3 protein. The sample has about 770,000 distinct CDR3 sequences, under 35% seen once. Sequencing used cultured CD8+ T cells from PBMCs, obtained from culture after CMV antigen stimulation. Receptor source: a human donor in good health (CMV status not recorded). Some clones in this sample may be carry-over from other donors' samples.

The CDR3 sequence: CSAGGAGRNSPLHF. CDR3 sequence (DNA): TGCAGTGCTGGGGGGGCAGGGCGGAATTCACCCCTCCACTTT. The chain combines TRBV20-1 with TRBJ1-6; tentatively, D is TRBD1 (6 bases). The V end lost 5 bases, the J end lost 7 bases, and 15 bases lay between the germline ends. Per germline, CDR1 DFQATT and CDR2 SNEGSKA (reference sequence). CDR3 length equals 14 residues.

The gene calls are TRBV7-9 and TRBJ2-1, with D possibly being TRBD1 or TRBD2 (7 bases each). Germline CDR1 reads SEHNR; CDR2 reads FQNEAQ (reference sequence). The CDR3 contains 14 residues. V gave up 4 bases and J gave up 6 bases, with 13 bases separating them. CDR3: CASSSWEGANEQFF. For the CDR3, the DNA is TGTGCCAGCAGCTCTTGGGAGGGGGCCAATGAGCAGTTCTTC.

CDR3 amino acids: CASSPPRTSGTTGELFF. CDR3 DNA sequence: TGTGCCAGCAGTCCCCCTCGGACTAGCGGGACCACCGGGGAGCTGTTTTTT. This chain links TRBV6-2 or TRBV6-3 with TRBJ2-2; 12 nucleotides line up with TRBD2. Per the germline V gene, CDR1 is MNHEY and CDR2 is SVGEGT. The length of the CDR3 is 17 residues. J lost 4 bases, V lost 5 bases, and 8 bases had no gene match.

The chain recombines TRBV5-4 with TRBJ1-3; 7 bases are shared with TRBD1. Per the germline V gene, CDR1 is SGHNT and CDR2 is YYREEE (reference sequence). The V segment lost 4 bases and the J segment 0 bases; nucleotides outside the gene matches: 10. The CDR3 totals 17 residues. The CDR3 bases are TGTGCCAGCAGCAACCGGGACAGCTACTTCTCTGGAAACACCATATATTTT. This sequence encodes CASSNRDSYFSGNTIYF.

This chain uses TRBV19 with TRBJ2-5; unclear D gene. This CDR3 comprises 14 residues. Germline loops: CDR1 LNHDA, CDR2 SQIVND (reference sequence). The V gene lost 5 bases and the J gene lost 1 base, with 11 bases spanning the gap. CDR3 DNA: TGTGCCAGTAGTGCCGCCGCGGTCCAAGAGACCCAGTACTTC. It encodes CASSAAAVQETQYF.

In this sample, this clonotype turned up many times. The rearrangement joins TRBV7-2 to TRBJ1-1; possible D gene TRBD1, 5 bases. Trimming removed 1 base from V and 4 bases from J, with 16 bases in between. CDR3 length: 16 residues. Germline lookup yields CDR1 SGHTA and CDR2 FQGNSA. Here the CDR3 reads CASSLERWGFGTEAFF. The CDR3 DNA reads TGTGCCAGCAGCTTAGAGAGGTGGGGGTTTGGCACTGAAGCTTTCTTT.

The rearrangement uses TRBV12-5 and TRBJ2-2; D ambiguous. CDR1 and CDR2 from the germline V gene are LGHNT and FRNRAP. The CDR3 totals 17 residues. Trimming pared 6 bases from V and 1 base from J, leaving 18 bases between. The CDR3 region has the DNA TGTGCTAGTGGATTTCACTCTGGGGAACTGAACACCGGGGAGCTGTTTTTT. It specifies CASGFHSGELNTGELFF.

This chain's CDR3 is CASTDTLQTYEKLFF. In DNA, the CDR3 is TGTGCCAGCACCGACACGCTACAGACCTATGAAAAACTGTTTTTT. The rearrangement uses TRBV11-2 and TRBJ1-4; D is undetermined. V was shortened by 7 bases and J by 6 bases, with 18 bases between the two germline ends. Per germline, CDR1 SGHAT and CDR2 FQNNGV. This CDR3 is 15 amino acids long.

At least ten counts were recorded for this clonotype. The V gene is TRBV7-9, the J gene TRBJ2-2; D call uncertain. CDR3 length equals 14 residues. The V end was cut by 8 bases, the J end by 4 bases, with 14 bases between. From germline, CDR1 is SEHNR and CDR2 FQNEAQ (reference sequence). Here the CDR3 DNA reads TGTGCCAGCCCAATCGATTCCAGCACCGGGGAGCTGTTTTTT. It translates to CASPIDSSTGELFF. Together with reference TRBV7-9 and TRBJ2-2, the CDR3 gives the full variable domain: DTGVSQNPRHKITKRGQNVTFRCDPISEHNRLYWYRQTLGQGPEFLTYFQNEAQLEKSRLLSDRFSAERPKGSFSTLEIQRTEQGDSAMYLCASPIDSSTGELFFGEGSRLTVL.

V gene TRBV25-1 combines with J gene TRBJ2-5; TRBD1 is a possible D gene (6 bases). The CDR3 consists of 13 residues. Germline V gene lookup returns CDR1 MGHDK and CDR2 SYGVNS. V lost 1 base and J lost 7, with 10 bases in between. CDR3 bases: TGTGCCAGCAGTGAATGGGGGCCCGGGACCCAGTACTTC. Translating gives CASSEWGPGTQYF.

CDR3 sequence: CASSLLAGAFQETQYF. The CDR3 region has the DNA TGCGCCAGCAGCTTATTAGCGGGGGCGTTTCAGGAGACCCAGTACTTC. The chain uses TRBV5-1 and TRBJ2-5, with TRBD2 matching over 9 bases. The CDR3 has 16 residues. V shed 2 bases and J 5 bases; nucleotides not matched to a gene: 10. Germline CDR1 is SGHRS and CDR2 is YFSETQ.

This rearrangement joins TRBV11-2 to TRBJ2-1; D may be TRBD2 (7 bases). V was pared by 5 bases and J by 7 bases, with 18 bases between. From germline, CDR1 is SGHAT and CDR2 FQNNGV. The CDR3 is made up of 15 amino acids. CDR3 amino acids: CASSVGAGASNEQFF. The CDR3 DNA reads as TGTGCCAGCAGCGTAGGGGCGGGGGCCTCGAATGAGCAGTTCTTC.

This clonotype was detected a few times. The chain couples TRBV6-5 to TRBJ2-1; no clear D gene. The V gene lost 5 bases and the J gene lost 0 bases, with 17 bases spanning the gap. The CDR3 runs 17 residues. Per the germline V gene, CDR1 is MNHEY and CDR2 is SVGAGI. The CDR3 DNA sequence: TGTGCCAGCAGTCAGTGGCTAGAACCGAGCTCCTACAATGAGCAGTTCTTC. Translation gives CASSQWLEPSSYNEQFF.

This clonotype occurred a few times. The chain links TRBV7-9 to TRBJ1-3, with D hard to call. Per the germline V gene, CDR1 is SEHNR and CDR2 is FQNEAQ (reference sequence). The CDR3 has 14 residues. V lost 1 base and J lost 0, with 4 bases in between. CDR3 loop: CASSLDDSGNTIYF. CDR3 coding DNA: TGTGCCAGCAGCTTAGACGACTCTGGAAACACCATATATTTT.

The rearrangement joins TRBV29-1 to TRBJ1-2, with 7 bases matching TRBD1. Unmatched junction bases numbered 10, after V lost 0 bases and J lost 0 bases. The CDR3 runs to 17 residues. Germline CDR1 is SQVTM and CDR2 is ANQGSEA. The CDR3 DNA reads as TGCAGCGTTGAAGATATAGGACAGGACCTTTCTAACTATGGCTACACCTTC. Translation gives CSVEDIGQDLSNYGYTF. The whole variable domain, remainder taken from reference TRBV29-1 and TRBJ1-2, is SAVISQKPSRDICQRGTSLTIQCQVDSQVTMMFWYRQQPGQSLTLIATANQGSEATYESGFVIDKFPISRPNLTFSTLTVSNMSPEDSSIYLCSVEDIGQDLSNYGYTFGSGTRLTVV.

The chain uses TRBV7-8 and TRBJ2-2; D ambiguous. The germline V gene encodes CDR1 SGHVS and CDR2 FQNEAQ. The CDR3 is made up of 13 amino acids. V was pared by 5 bases and J by 4 bases, with 8 bases between. This chain's CDR3 is CASSPNPTGELFF. The CDR3 DNA is TGTGCCAGCAGCCCCAATCCCACCGGGGAGCTGTTTTTT. Full variable domain (rest looked up from reference TRBV7-8 and TRBJ2-2): GAGVSQSPRYKVAKRGQDVALRCDPISGHVSLFWYQQALGQGPEFLTYFQNEAQLDKSGLPSDRFFAERPEGSVSTLKIQRTQQEDSAVYLCASSPNPTGELFFGEGSRLTVL.

The V and J genes are TRBV13 and TRBJ2-5, with a tentative D call TRBD1 (6 bases). Germline V gene sequence: CDR1 PRHDT, CDR2 FYEKMQ (reference sequence). The germline V and J ends were trimmed by 6 bases and 1 base, with 12 bases remaining between them. This CDR3 contains 14 residues. The CDR3 here is CASRETGSQETQYF. The CDR3 DNA reads as TGTGCCAGCAGGGAAACAGGGAGCCAAGAGACCCAGTACTTC.

V is TRBV5-5 and J is TRBJ2-1; tentatively, D is TRBD1 or TRBD2 (5 bases each). CDR1 is SGHKS and CDR2 is YYEKEE in the germline V gene (reference sequence). This CDR3 region has 16 residues. V lost 4 bases to trimming and J lost 4 bases, with 18 bases between them. The CDR3 loop is CASSRGEGPPYNEQFF. The CDR3 nucleotides are TGTGCCAGCAGCCGAGGGGAAGGTCCTCCTTACAATGAGCAGTTCTTC.

A single count supports this clonotype. The chain uses TRBV4-2 and TRBJ2-1, with 7 positions matching TRBD2. The ends lost 6 bases at V and 3 bases at J; junction bases unmatched: 5. Germline V CDR1 and CDR2: LGHNA, YNFKEQ. CDR3 length: 14 residues. The CDR3 loop reads CASRPGGFYNEQFF. The CDR3 DNA reads as TGTGCCAGCAGACCGGGGGGTTTCTACAATGAGCAGTTCTTC.

This clonotype was counted many times. J is TRBJ1-5 and V is TRBV7-6; D might be TRBD1 (5 bases). V was pared by 0 bases and J by 3 bases, with 9 bases between. CDR1 and CDR2 from the germline V gene are SGHVS and FNYEAQ. The CDR3 covers 15 residues. The DNA for the CDR3 is TGTGCCAGCAGCTTAGCTTCAGGGATCAATCAGCCCCAGCATTTT. Protein: CASSLASGINQPQHF.

This clonotype came up many times. The rearrangement joins TRBV4-1 to TRBJ1-1; D is unresolved. V lost 1 base to trimming and J lost 1 base, with 4 bases between them. This CDR3 contains 13 residues. CDR1 and CDR2 (germline): MGHRA, YSYEKL. The CDR3 here is CASSQGSNTEAFF. The CDR3 nucleotides are TGCGCCAGCAGCCAAGGTTCGAACACTGAAGCTTTCTTT.

This clonotype was observed a single time. This chain uses TRBV7-9 with TRBJ2-7; unclear D gene. V gave up 2 bases and J gave up 12 bases, with 17 bases separating them. The CDR3 spans 13 residues. Germline V gene lookup returns CDR1 SEHNR and CDR2 FQNEAQ (reference sequence). The CDR3 DNA reads as TGTGCCAGCAGCTTAAGTGAAGTTCGACACAGGTACTTC. It yields the protein CASSLSEVRHRYF.

This clonotype was seen many times. The rearrangement uses TRBV7-6 and TRBJ2-3; a possible D gene is TRBD2 (6 bases). CDR3 length equals 14 residues. Between the trimmed V and J ends, which lost 3 bases and 3 bases, there was a span of 10 bases. CDR1 SGHVS and CDR2 FNYEAQ come from the germline V gene. The CDR3 DNA reads as TGTGCCAGCAGCTTGTGGGCGGGGACAGATACGCAGTATTTT. Translated: CASSLWAGTDTQYF.

The DNA of the CDR3 is TGCGCCAGCGCGGACAGCAATGAAAAACTGTTTTTT. Protein: CASADSNEKLFF. The chain employs TRBV4-1 and TRBJ1-4, with a tentative D call TRBD1 (6 bases). CDR3 length: 12 residues. The V and J ends lost 8 bases and 5 bases respectively, with 9 bases between them. Germline values: CDR1 MGHRA, CDR2 YSYEKL.

This clonotype has more than one count but fewer than ten. The V gene is TRBV7-2, the J gene TRBJ2-7; TRBD1 might be the D (5 bases). Trimming stripped 1 base from V and 5 bases from J, with 12 bases between. From germline, CDR1 is SGHTA and CDR2 FQGNSA. This CDR3 region has 14 residues. The chain's CDR3 is CASSLDRPGDEQYF. CDR3 DNA sequence: TGTGCCAGCAGCTTAGACAGGCCAGGAGACGAGCAGTACTTC.

J is TRBJ2-7 and V is TRBV12-3 or TRBV12-4; D is possibly TRBD1 (7 bases). The length of the CDR3 is 17 residues. The V end lost 3 bases, the J end lost 8 bases, and 26 bases lay between the germline ends. As DNA, the CDR3 is TGTGCCAGCAGTTTGAGTAGTAGGGGGCGGGACCAGCTAAAGCAGTACTTC. Translation: CASSLSSRGRDQLKQYF.

This clonotype was detected only a few times. CDR3: CASSDASGDYEQYF. In nucleotides, the CDR3 is TGTGCCAGCAGCGACGCGAGCGGGGACTACGAGCAGTACTTC. This chain links TRBV5-5 with TRBJ2-7; TRBD2 aligns across 7 bases. The CDR3 runs 14 residues. Looked up from germline, CDR1 is SGHKS and CDR2 is YYEKEE (reference sequence). Trimming took 4 bases from V and 3 from J; bases not matched to a gene: 7.

The V call is TRBV7-6, the J call TRBJ1-4; D perhaps matches TRBD1 (5 bases). The CDR3 contains 15 residues. V was clipped by 0 bases and J by 3 bases, with 8 bases between them. CDR1 and CDR2 (germline): SGHVS, FNYEAQ. CDR3 DNA sequence: TGTGCCAGCAGCTTAGCAGGGGACTCTAATGAAAAACTGTTTTTT. This gives the protein CASSLAGDSNEKLFF.

This clonotype appeared a few times. The gene calls are TRBV11-2 and TRBJ2-3; TRBD2 might be the D (7 bases). V was shortened by 5 bases and J by 1 base, with 10 bases between the two germline ends. This CDR3 comprises 14 residues. The germline CDR1 and CDR2 sequences are SGHAT and FQNNGV. In DNA form, the CDR3 reads TGTGCCAGCAGCAGGGGGAGGGGCACAGATACGCAGTATTTT. It encodes CASSRGRGTDTQYF.

The rearrangement joins TRBV24-1 to TRBJ1-6; the match to TRBD1 covers 8 bases. Germline V CDR1 and CDR2: KGHDR, SFDVKD. The CDR3 runs 16 residues. V shed 4 bases, J shed 9 bases, and the junction held 10 bases outside the gene matches. This CDR3 is CATSDARDRTRSPLHF. The CDR3 region has the DNA TGTGCCACCAGTGACGCCAGGGACAGGACGCGTTCACCCCTCCACTTT.

In this sample, this clonotype turned up many times. The J gene is TRBJ2-3, the V gene TRBV7-9, with a possible D match to TRBD2 (6 bases). The V end lost 4 bases, the J end lost 4 bases, and 12 bases lay between the germline ends. This CDR3 spans 14 amino acids. Germline CDR1 and CDR2: SEHNR and FQNEAQ (reference sequence). CDR3 residues: CASSSTRGPDTQYF. The CDR3 DNA follows: TGTGCCAGCAGCTCCACGCGGGGCCCAGATACGCAGTATTTT.

Comments on this clonotype: The junction does not match germline at one end; this may be a read error. V usage is TRBV2 and J usage is TRBJ1-2; no reliable D call. Germline V lookup: CDR1 SNHLY, CDR2 FYNNEI. The CDR3 contains 12 residues. CDR3 loop: CASSEPGINLPF. The CDR3 DNA reads as TGTGCCAGCAGTGAACCCGGTATCAATCTCCCGTTC.